The 10 T cell receptor beta chains below come from one sample, sequenced in a study of cytomegalovirus exposure and HLA in healthy donors. Vbeta (60) and Jbeta (13) primers were used in the PCR. Sequencing was performed with immunoSEQ multiplex PCR; in TCRdb, only in-frame clones are kept and a portion is missing. Of about 120,000 clones in the sample, 65% to 80% are singletons; the top ten hold about 2.8%. Sequences were obtained from PBMCs. Receptors originate from a woman aged 40 to 50 in good health and CMV-seropositive.

This chain joins TRBV4-3 and TRBJ2-1, with D possibly TRBD2 on 5 matching bases. V lost 0 bases to trimming and J lost 3 bases, with 12 bases between them. The CDR3 has 16 amino acids. CDR1 is LGHNA and CDR2 is YSLEER in the germline V gene. The CDR3 coding sequence is TGCGCCAGCAGCCAAGAGTGGCGGACTCGCTACAATGAGCAGTTCTTC. Translating it yields CASSQEWRTRYNEQFF.

The rearrangement uses TRBV6-1 and TRBJ2-7, with D perhaps matching TRBD1 (6 bases). Germline CDR1 reads MNHNS; CDR2 reads SASEGT. There are 15 residues in the CDR3. Trimming stripped 2 bases from V and 7 bases from J, with 18 bases between. CDR3 loop: CASSESLSTGMEQYF. As DNA, the CDR3 is TGTGCCAGCAGTGAAAGCCTATCGACAGGTATGGAGCAGTACTTC.

The chain carries TRBV27 and TRBJ2-3; tentatively, D is TRBD1 (5 bases). V lost 5 bases and J 4 bases, leaving 19 bases between the germline ends. Germline CDR1 MNHEY, CDR2 SMNVEV (reference sequence). This CDR3 has 16 amino acids. The DNA of the CDR3 is TGTGCCAGCAGTGACTCCAGGGTAAAGTCCCCAGATACGCAGTATTTT. It specifies CASSDSRVKSPDTQYF.

The chain links TRBV6-6 to TRBJ1-4; 7 nucleotides match TRBD1. CDR3 length: 14 amino acids. V lost 6 bases, J lost 7 bases, and 8 bases stayed unmatched. Germline V gives CDR1 MNHNY, CDR2 SVGAGI (reference sequence). In DNA, the CDR3 is TGTGCCAGCAGCCCCAGGGGGGCATTTGAAAAACTGTTTTTT. It yields the protein CASSPRGAFEKLFF.

The CDR3 loop is CASRQGQGRTEAFF. In DNA, the CDR3 is TGTGCCAGCCGACAGGGGCAGGGTCGAACTGAAGCTTTCTTT. The rearrangement uses TRBV7-2 and TRBJ1-1, with 8 bases aligning to TRBD1. CDR3 size: 14 residues. Germline CDR1 and CDR2: SGHTA and FQGNSA. V shed 8 bases and J 5 bases; nucleotides not matched to a gene: 10.

The rearrangement links TRBV5-4 to TRBJ2-1; 8 bases map to TRBD2. Losses at the gene ends were 1 base for V and 4 bases for J; bases not matched to a gene: 10. The germline V gene has CDR1 SGHNT and CDR2 YYREEE (reference sequence). The CDR3 contains 17 residues. In nucleotides, the CDR3 is TGTGCCAGCAGCTTGAGCGCGAGCGGGAGATGGTACAATGAGCAGTTCTTC. Translation: CASSLSASGRWYNEQFF. The complete variable domain, with remaining parts taken from reference TRBV5-4 and TRBJ2-1, reads ETGVTQSPTHLIKTRGQQVTLRCSSQSGHNTVSWYQQALGQGPQFIFQYYREEENGRGNFPPRFSGLQFPNYSSELNVNALELDDSALYLCASSLSASGRWYNEQFFGPGTRLTVL.

The V call is TRBV4-2, the J call TRBJ1-6; 8 bases align to TRBD1. The CDR3 extends over 18 amino acids. V was clipped by 0 bases and J by 8 bases; unmatched bases: 12. The V gene's germline CDR1 is LGHNA and CDR2 YNFKEQ. The DNA for the CDR3 is TGTGCCAGCAGCCAAGATCGGGGAGTGGGACAGGTACATTCACCCCTCCACTTT. It encodes CASSQDRGVGQVHSPLHF.

The table lists this clone with a few counts. The chain recombines TRBV27 with TRBJ1-6; 7 positions match TRBD1. There are 15 residues in the CDR3. The trim removed 2 bases at V and 7 bases at J, leaving 5 bases unmatched. The germline CDR1 and CDR2 sequences are MNHEY and SMNVEV (reference sequence). CDR3 in amino acids: CASSLPGTANSPLHF. Written as DNA, the CDR3 is TGTGCCAGCAGTTTACCAGGGACAGCCAATTCACCCCTCCACTTT.

This clone showed up just once. CDR3 residues: CASSSGTSGSYEQYF. The CDR3 DNA is TGTGCCAGCTCCTCCGGGACTAGCGGCAGCTACGAGCAGTACTTC. The chain uses TRBV14 and TRBJ2-7; 11 bases are a match to TRBD2. CDR1 and CDR2 (germline): SGHDN, FVKESK. This CDR3 spans 15 amino acids. The V segment lost 8 bases and the J segment 3 bases; nucleotides outside the gene matches: 9. The full variable domain, completed using reference TRBV14 and TRBJ2-7, is EAGVTQFPSHSVIEKGQTVTLRCDPISGHDNLYWYRRVMGKEIKFLLHFVKESKQDESGMPNNRFLAERTGGTYSTLKVQPAELEDSGVYFCASSSGTSGSYEQYFGPGTRLTVT.

The V call is TRBV5-6, the J call TRBJ2-5; tentatively, D is TRBD2 (6 bases). The CDR3 is made up of 15 amino acids. The germline CDR1 and CDR2 sequences are SGHDT and YYEEEE. The germline V and J ends were trimmed by 5 bases and 3 bases, with 17 bases remaining between them. In DNA form, the CDR3 reads TGTGCCAGCAGAGCGGGCCCCAACCCAAAAGAGACCCAGTACTTC. It yields the protein CASRAGPNPKETQYF.